This TCR beta chain was identified in a study of CD8 T cells in Susac syndrome. Regarding this clonotype: Its antigen is unidentified.

Findings and limits, study-wide: The authors acknowledged that the study's TCR sequencing and HLA analysis involved relatively few individuals.

The germline CDR1 and CDR2 sequences are SNHLY and FYNNEI. Trimming left V 4 bases short and J 2 bases short, with 9 bases between. The CDR3 runs to 14 residues. It was with random hexamers that roughly 0.5 to 1 ug RNA was reverse transcribed. TCR beta CDR3 was amplified by immunoSEQ covering 54 Vbeta and 13 Jbeta. A single record per CDR3 protein comes from TCRdb applying MiXCR to the immunoSEQ multiplex PCR reads. The profile shows roughly 150,000 distinct CDR3 sequences, about 93% of them singletons. The sequenced target, TCR beta, came from blood CD8+ and CD4+ T cells. The chain employs TRBV2 and TRBJ1-5; no clear D gene. The sequence was collected from a human donor in good health. Sequencing used CD4+ T cells from PBMCs. For the CDR3, the DNA is TGTGCCAGCAGTGGACCAGGCCGCAATCAGCCCCAGCATTTT. Translating gives CASSGPGRNQPQHF.